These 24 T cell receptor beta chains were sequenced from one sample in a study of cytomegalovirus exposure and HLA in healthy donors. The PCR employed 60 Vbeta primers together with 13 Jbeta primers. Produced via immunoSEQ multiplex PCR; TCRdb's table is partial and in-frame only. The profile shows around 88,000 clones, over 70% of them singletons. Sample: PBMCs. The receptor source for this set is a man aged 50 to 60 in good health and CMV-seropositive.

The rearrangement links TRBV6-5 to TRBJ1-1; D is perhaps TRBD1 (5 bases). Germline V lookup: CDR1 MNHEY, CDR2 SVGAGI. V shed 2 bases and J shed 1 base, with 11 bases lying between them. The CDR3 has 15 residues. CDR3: CASSYRGLSNTEAFF. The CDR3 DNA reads TGTGCCAGCAGTTACAGGGGACTTTCGAACACTGAAGCTTTCTTT.

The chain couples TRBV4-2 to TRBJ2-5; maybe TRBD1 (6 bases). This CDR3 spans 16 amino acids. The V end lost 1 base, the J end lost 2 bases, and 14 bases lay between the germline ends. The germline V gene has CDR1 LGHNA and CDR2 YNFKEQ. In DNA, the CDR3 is TGTGCCAGCAGCCAAGTCGGTTCAGGGACACAAGAGACCCAGTACTTC. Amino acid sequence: CASSQVGSGTQETQYF.

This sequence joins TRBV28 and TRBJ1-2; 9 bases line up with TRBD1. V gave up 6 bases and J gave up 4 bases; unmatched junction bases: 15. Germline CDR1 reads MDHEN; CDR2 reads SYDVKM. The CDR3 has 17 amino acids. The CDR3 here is CASSLVPGQGSGYGYTF. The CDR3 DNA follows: TGTGCCAGCAGCCTAGTCCCGGGACAGGGTAGTGGCTATGGCTACACCTTC.

The DNA of the CDR3 is TGTGCCAGCAGTTTCCCCCGGTACGAGCAGTACTTC. This gives the protein CASSFPRYEQYF. This chain links TRBV28 with TRBJ2-5; D is unclear. The closer fit of TRBJ2-7 to the DNA end suggests the J call may be wrong. The CDR3 extends over 12 amino acids. CDR1 and CDR2 (germline): MDHEN, SYDVKM.

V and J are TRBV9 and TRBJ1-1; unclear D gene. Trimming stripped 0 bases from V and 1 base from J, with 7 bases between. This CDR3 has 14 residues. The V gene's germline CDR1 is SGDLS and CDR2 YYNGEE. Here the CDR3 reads CASSVGIENTEAFF. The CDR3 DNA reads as TGTGCCAGCAGCGTAGGTATAGAGAACACTGAAGCTTTCTTT. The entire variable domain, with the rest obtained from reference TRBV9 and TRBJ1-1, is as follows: DSGVTQTPKHLITATGQRVTLRCSPRSGDLSVYWYQQSLDQGLQFLIQYYNGEERAKGNILERFSAQQFPDLHSELNLSSLELGDSALYFCASSVGIENTEAFFGQGTRLTVV.

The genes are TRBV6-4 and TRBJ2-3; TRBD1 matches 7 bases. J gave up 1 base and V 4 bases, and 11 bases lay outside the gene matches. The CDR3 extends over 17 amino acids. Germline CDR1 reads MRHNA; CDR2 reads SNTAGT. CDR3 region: CASSALSRQGRTDTQYF. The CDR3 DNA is TGTGCCAGCAGTGCTTTGTCGCGACAGGGACGCACAGATACGCAGTATTTT.

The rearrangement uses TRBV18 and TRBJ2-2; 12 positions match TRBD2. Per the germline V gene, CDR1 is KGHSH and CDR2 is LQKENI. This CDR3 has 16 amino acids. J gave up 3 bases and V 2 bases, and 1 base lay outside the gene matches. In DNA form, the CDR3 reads TGTGCCAGCTCACCAAGGACTAGCGGGGACACCGGGGAGCTGTTTTTT. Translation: CASSPRTSGDTGELFF.

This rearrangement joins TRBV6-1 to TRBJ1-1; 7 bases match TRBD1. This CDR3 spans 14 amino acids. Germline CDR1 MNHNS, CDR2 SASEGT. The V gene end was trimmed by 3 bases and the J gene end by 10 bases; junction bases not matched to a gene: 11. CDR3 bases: TGTGCCAGCAGTGATATTAGGGGAGCAGGGGGAGCTTTCTTT. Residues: CASSDIRGAGGAFF.

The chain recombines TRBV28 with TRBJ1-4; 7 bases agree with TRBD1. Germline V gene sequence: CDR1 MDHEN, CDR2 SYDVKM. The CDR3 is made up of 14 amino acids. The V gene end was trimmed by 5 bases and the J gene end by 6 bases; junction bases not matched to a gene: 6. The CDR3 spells CASSTQGLDEKLFF. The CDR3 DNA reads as TGTGCCAGCAGTACACAGGGGCTGGATGAAAAACTGTTTTTT.

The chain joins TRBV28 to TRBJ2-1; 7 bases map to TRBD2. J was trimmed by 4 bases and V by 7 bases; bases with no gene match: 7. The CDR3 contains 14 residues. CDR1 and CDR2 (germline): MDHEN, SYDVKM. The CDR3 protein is CASTPRAGYNEQFF. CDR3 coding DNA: TGTGCCAGCACCCCCAGAGCGGGGTACAATGAGCAGTTCTTC. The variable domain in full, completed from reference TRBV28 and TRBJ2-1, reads DVKVTQSSRYLVKRTGEKVFLECVQDMDHENMFWYRQDPGLGLRLIYFSYDVKMKEKGDIPEGYSVSREKKERFSLILESASTNQTSMYLCASTPRAGYNEQFFGPGTRLTVL.

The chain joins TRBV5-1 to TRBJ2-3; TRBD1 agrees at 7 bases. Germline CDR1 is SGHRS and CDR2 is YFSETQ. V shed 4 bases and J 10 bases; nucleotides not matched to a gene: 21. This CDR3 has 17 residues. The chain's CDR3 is CASSPGDSSYSSRSQYF. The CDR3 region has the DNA TGCGCCAGCAGCCCTGGGGACAGCTCATATTCTTCTCGTTCGCAGTATTTT.

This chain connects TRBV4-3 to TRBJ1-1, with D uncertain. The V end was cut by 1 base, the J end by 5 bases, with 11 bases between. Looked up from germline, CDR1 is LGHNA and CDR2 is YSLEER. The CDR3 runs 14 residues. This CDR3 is CASSQARGGTEAFF. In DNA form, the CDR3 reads TGCGCCAGCAGCCAAGCCCGGGGAGGGACTGAAGCTTTCTTT.

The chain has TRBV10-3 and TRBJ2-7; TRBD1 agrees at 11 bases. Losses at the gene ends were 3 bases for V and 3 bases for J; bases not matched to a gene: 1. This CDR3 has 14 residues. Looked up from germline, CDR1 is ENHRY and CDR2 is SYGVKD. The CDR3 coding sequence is TGTGCCATCAGTGACGGGACAGGGGGCTACGAGCAGTACTTC. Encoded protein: CAISDGTGGYEQYF.

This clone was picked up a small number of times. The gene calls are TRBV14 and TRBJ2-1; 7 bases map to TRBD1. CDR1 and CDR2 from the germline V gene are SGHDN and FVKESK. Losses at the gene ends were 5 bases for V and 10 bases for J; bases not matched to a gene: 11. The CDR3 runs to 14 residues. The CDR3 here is CASSSRDSFREQFF. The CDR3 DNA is TGTGCCAGCAGCTCACGGGACAGCTTCAGAGAGCAGTTCTTC.

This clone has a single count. CDR3 in amino acids: CAWSEGQNNSPLHF. The CDR3 coding sequence is TGTGCCTGGAGTGAGGGACAGAATAATTCACCCCTCCACTTT. The chain employs TRBV30 and TRBJ1-6; TRBD1 matches at 7 bases. J lost 5 bases, V lost 1 base, and 2 bases had no gene match. Germline values: CDR1 GTSNPN, CDR2 SVGIG (reference sequence). This CDR3 is built from 14 residues.

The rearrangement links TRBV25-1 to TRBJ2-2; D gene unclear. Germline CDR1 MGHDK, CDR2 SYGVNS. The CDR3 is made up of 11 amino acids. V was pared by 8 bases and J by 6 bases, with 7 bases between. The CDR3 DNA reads TGTGCCAGCCGGCAGGCCGGGGAGCTGTTTTTT. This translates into CASRQAGELFF.

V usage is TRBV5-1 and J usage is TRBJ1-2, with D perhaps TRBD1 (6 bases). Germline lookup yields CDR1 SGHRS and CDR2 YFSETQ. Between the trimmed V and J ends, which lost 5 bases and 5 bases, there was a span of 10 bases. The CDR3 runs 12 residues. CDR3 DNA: TGCGCCAGCAGGTCAGGGGAGTATGGCTACACCTTC. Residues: CASRSGEYGYTF.

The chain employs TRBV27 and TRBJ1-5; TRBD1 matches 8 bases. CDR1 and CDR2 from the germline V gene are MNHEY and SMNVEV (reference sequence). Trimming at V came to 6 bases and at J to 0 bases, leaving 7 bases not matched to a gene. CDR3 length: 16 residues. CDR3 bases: TGTGCCAGCAGCAACCGACAGGGGCTTAGCAATCAGCCCCAGCATTTT. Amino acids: CASSNRQGLSNQPQHF.

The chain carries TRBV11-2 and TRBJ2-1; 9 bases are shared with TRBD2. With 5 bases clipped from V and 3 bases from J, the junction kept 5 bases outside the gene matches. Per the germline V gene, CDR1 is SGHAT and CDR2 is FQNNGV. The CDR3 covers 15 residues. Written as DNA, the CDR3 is TGTGCCAGCAGCGGACGACTAGCGGTCTACAATGAGCAGTTCTTC. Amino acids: CASSGRLAVYNEQFF.

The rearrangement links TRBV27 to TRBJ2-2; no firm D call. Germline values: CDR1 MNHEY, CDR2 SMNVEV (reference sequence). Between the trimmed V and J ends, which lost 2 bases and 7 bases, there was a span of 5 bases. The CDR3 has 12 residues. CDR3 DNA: TGTGCCAGCAGTTTAGTTCGCGGGGAGCTGTTTTTT. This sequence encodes CASSLVRGELFF.

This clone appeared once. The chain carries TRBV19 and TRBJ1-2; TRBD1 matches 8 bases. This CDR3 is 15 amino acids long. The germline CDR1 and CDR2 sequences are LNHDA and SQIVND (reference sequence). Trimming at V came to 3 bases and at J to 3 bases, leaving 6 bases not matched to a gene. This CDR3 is CASSIVAGGDYGYTF. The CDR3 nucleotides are TGTGCCAGTAGTATTGTGGCAGGGGGCGACTATGGCTACACCTTC.

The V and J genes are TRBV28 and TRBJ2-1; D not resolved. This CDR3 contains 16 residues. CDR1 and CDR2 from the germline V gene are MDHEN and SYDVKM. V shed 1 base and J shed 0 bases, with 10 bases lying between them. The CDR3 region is CASSLSAIGSYNEQFF. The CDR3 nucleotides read TGTGCCAGCAGTTTATCTGCGATCGGCTCCTACAATGAGCAGTTCTTC.

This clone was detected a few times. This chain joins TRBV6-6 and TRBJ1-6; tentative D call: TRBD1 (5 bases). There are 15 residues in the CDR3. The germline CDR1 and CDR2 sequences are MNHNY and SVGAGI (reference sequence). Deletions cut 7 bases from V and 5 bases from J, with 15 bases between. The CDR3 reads CASTSGGVNNSPLHF. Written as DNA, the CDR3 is TGTGCCAGCACCTCGGGGGGAGTGAATAATTCACCCCTCCACTTT.

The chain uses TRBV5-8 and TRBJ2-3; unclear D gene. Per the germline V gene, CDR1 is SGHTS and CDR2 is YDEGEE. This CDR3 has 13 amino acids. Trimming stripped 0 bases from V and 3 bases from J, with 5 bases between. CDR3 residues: CASSLGSTDTQYF. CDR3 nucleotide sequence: TGTGCCAGCAGCTTGGGGAGTACAGATACGCAGTATTTT.